These T cell receptor beta chains were read from a single sample in a study of CD8+CD57+ T cells in acquired aplastic anemia. TCRdb recomputed calls from the reads with MiXCR, one row per CDR3 protein. The table records 200,000 or so distinct CDR3 sequences, about 64% of them present only once. The specimen sequenced was sorted CD4+, CD8+, or CD8+CD57+ T cells (not recorded which) from PBMCs. The receptor set was obtained from a human donor with severe aplastic anemia or a healthy control (not recorded which). Both conserved end residues are part of each CDR3. A D gene is named only where the DNA matches it firmly. Some rows have no size entry. The others give once, few or many, or a class for an expanded clone.

D gene: TRBD1; V gene: TRBV7-9; J gene: TRBJ1-1; clone size: NA; CDR3 DNA: TGTGCCAGCAGCTCCCTCAGACAGGGTGAAGCTTTCTTT; CDR3 protein: CASSSLRQGEAFF
D gene: NA; V gene: TRBV9; J gene: TRBJ1-2; clone size: once; CDR3 DNA: TGTGCCAGCAGTTCCGTGGCTTACTATGGCTACACCTTC; CDR3 protein: CASSSVAYYGYTF
D gene: NA; V gene: TRBV25-1; J gene: TRBJ2-2; clone size: NA; CDR3 DNA: TGTGCCAGCAGTGAATTACGGACGAACACCGGGGAGCTGTTTTTT; CDR3 protein: CASSELRTNTGELFF
D gene: TRBD1; V gene: TRBV19; J gene: TRBJ2-5; clone size: NA; CDR3 DNA: TGTGCCAGTAGGGGACAGGGTAGAGAGACCCAGTACTTC; CDR3 protein: CASRGQGRETQYF
D gene: NA; V gene: TRBV29-1; J gene: TRBJ1-2; clone size: NA; CDR3 DNA: TGCAGCGTTGAACGGGACCCAGGACGTGGCTACACCTTC; CDR3 protein: CSVERDPGRGYTF
D gene: NA; V gene: TRBV6-9; J gene: TRBJ2-1; clone size: NA; CDR3 DNA: TGTGCCAGCAGTTATCCCTCTGCTAGCGCCCAGTACAATGAGCAGTTCTTC; CDR3 protein: CASSYPSASAQYNEQFF
D gene: NA; V gene: TRBV20-1; J gene: TRBJ1-1; clone size: NA; CDR3 DNA: TGCAGTGCTAGAGGGCCAACTGAAGCTTTCTTT; CDR3 protein: CSARGPTEAFF
D gene: NA; V gene: TRBV7-6; J gene: TRBJ2-7; clone size: many; CDR3 DNA: TGTGCCAGCAGCTTAGTAGTATCCAGCCCCGAGCAGTACTTC; CDR3 protein: CASSLVVSSPEQYF
D gene: NA; V gene: TRBV5-5; J gene: TRBJ2-5; clone size: NA; CDR3 DNA: TGTGCCAGCAGCTTAGGAGTTAGCATGGGAGAGACCCAGTACTTC; CDR3 protein: CASSLGVSMGETQYF
D gene: NA; V gene: TRBV2; J gene: TRBJ2-3; clone size: NA; CDR3 DNA: TGTGCCAGCAGTGCTCAGGGGGGTAGCACAGATACGCAGTATTTT; CDR3 protein: CASSAQGGSTDTQYF
D gene: NA; V gene: TRBV7-9; J gene: TRBJ1-4; clone size: many; CDR3 DNA: TGTGCCAGCAGGCGGGACGGAAGTAAGAAGGAAAAACTGTTTTTT; CDR3 protein: CASRRDGSKKEKLFF
D gene: TRBD2; V gene: TRBV29-1; J gene: TRBJ2-3; clone size: once; CDR3 DNA: TGCAGCGTTGAACGACTAGCGGGGGGGCCAGATACGCAGTATTTT; CDR3 protein: CSVERLAGGPDTQYF
D gene: TRBD1; V gene: TRBV4-1; J gene: TRBJ1-6; clone size: NA; CDR3 DNA: TGCGCCAGCAGCCAAGCACAGGGGGCGGGTTCACCCCTCCACTTT; CDR3 protein: CASSQAQGAGSPLHF
D gene: NA; V gene: TRBV27; J gene: TRBJ1-1; clone size: many; CDR3 DNA: TGTGCCAGCAGTTTTACAGATATGAACACTGAAGCTTTCTTT; CDR3 protein: CASSFTDMNTEAFF
D gene: NA; V gene: TRBV9; J gene: TRBJ2-1; clone size: NA; CDR3 DNA: TGTGCCAGCAGCCCATCCGGGGCAAGGAATGAGCAGTTCTTC; CDR3 protein: CASSPSGARNEQFF
D gene: NA; V gene: TRBV2; J gene: TRBJ2-7; clone size: NA; CDR3 DNA: TGTGCCAGAACCGGAGTCAGGGTTGTTTACGAGCAGTACTTC; CDR3 protein: CARTGVRVVYEQYF
D gene: NA; V gene: TRBV4-3; J gene: TRBJ2-7; clone size: NA; CDR3 DNA: TGCGCCAGCAGCCAAGGGGGCGGGAACGAGCAGTACTTC; CDR3 protein: CASSQGGGNEQYF
D gene: NA; V gene: TRBV19; J gene: TRBJ2-1; clone size: NA; CDR3 DNA: TGTGCCAGTAGCTTTAACGACAGGGAGCAGTTCTTC; CDR3 protein: CASSFNDREQFF
D gene: NA; V gene: TRBV7-9; J gene: TRBJ2-1; clone size: few; CDR3 DNA: TGTGCCAGCGTTACAACTAGTACCTACAATGAGCAGTTCTTC; CDR3 protein: CASVTTSTYNEQFF
D gene: NA; V gene: TRBV5-6; J gene: TRBJ1-1; clone size: few; CDR3 DNA: TGTGCCAGCAGCTCGGGCCCCACAACGGGGGCGGCTTTCTTT; CDR3 protein: CASSSGPTTGAAFF
D gene: TRBD1; V gene: TRBV30; J gene: TRBJ1-2; clone size: few; CDR3 DNA: TGTGCCTGGACTCTAGCTCGACAGGGAGTCTATGGCTACACCTTC; CDR3 protein: CAWTLARQGVYGYTF
D gene: NA; V gene: TRBV5-4; J gene: TRBJ2-1; clone size: NA; CDR3 DNA: TGTGCCAGCAGCTCCAGGGACGGTCCGTATGAGCAGTTCTTC; CDR3 protein: CASSSRDGPYEQFF
D gene: TRBD1; V gene: TRBV25-1; J gene: TRBJ1-6; clone size: few; CDR3 DNA: TGTGCCAGCAGTGCCCCCGGGACAGGGTCGTCACCCCTCCACTTT; CDR3 protein: CASSAPGTGSSPLHF
D gene: TRBD2; V gene: TRBV25-1; J gene: TRBJ2-5; clone size: NA; CDR3 DNA: TGTGCCAGCAGTGAAGGGGGGGGAGGACTAGCGGTGGAGACCCAGTACTTC; CDR3 protein: CASSEGGGGLAVETQYF
D gene: NA; V gene: TRBV14; J gene: TRBJ2-5; clone size: few; CDR3 DNA: TGTGCCAGCAGCCAAGACCGGGACCAATGGGACACGGCGGACTTC; CDR3 protein: CASSQDRDQWDTADF
D gene: TRBD1; V gene: TRBV7-8; J gene: TRBJ1-6; clone size: NA; CDR3 DNA: TGTGCCAGCAGCCGGGACAGGGAATACTCACCCCTCCACTTT; CDR3 protein: CASSRDREYSPLHF
D gene: NA; V gene: TRBV11-2; J gene: TRBJ1-1; clone size: once; CDR3 DNA: TGTGCCAGCAGTCCCACGTACACTGAAGCTTTCTTT; CDR3 protein: CASSPTYTEAFF
D gene: NA; V gene: TRBV24-1; J gene: TRBJ2-2; clone size: NA; CDR3 DNA: TGTGCCACCAGTGCGGAGACCGGGGAGCTGTTTTTT; CDR3 protein: CATSAETGELFF